This T cell receptor beta chain was found in a study of Tregs in tolerant kidney transplant recipients. The assay was immunoSEQ multiplex PCR, and TCRdb's table has in-frame clones only and misses some. The repertoire holds around 230,000 clones, with roughly four fifths as singletons. The CDR3 loop spans 15 amino acids. The V gene's germline CDR1 is SGDLS and CDR2 YYNGEE. Trimming pared 2 bases from V and 0 bases from J, leaving 11 bases between. There are a few counts of this clone. Specimen: CD4+ T cells from blood. The sequence derives from a human donor in good health. The V call is TRBV9, the J call TRBJ1-1; no definite D call. The CDR3 is CASSVGPLVNTEAFF. CDR3 sequence (DNA): TGTGCCAGCAGCGTCGGACCGTTGGTGAACACTGAAGCTTTCTTT.